This entry concerns a single TCR beta chain. What it recognizes is unknown. The PCR contained 60 Vbeta and 13 Jbeta primers. TCRdb keeps only in-frame clones here, not all; method: immunoSEQ multiplex PCR. The sample has around 150,000 clones; more than 65% are singletons. This entry is derived from a study of cytomegalovirus exposure and HLA in healthy donors. General study findings and limits: Productive rates of about 87% or about 30% were seen for most TCR beta V segments in an earlier analysis.

The CDR3 has 13 amino acids. After removal of 4 bases from V and 6 bases from J, the junction contained 4 bases not matched to a gene. CDR1 is SGHRS and CDR2 is YFSETQ in the germline V gene. This chain connects TRBV5-1 to TRBJ1-2, with 9 bases that match TRBD1. The TCR comes from a man aged 50-59 years in good health and CMV-seropositive. The sequenced sample consisted of PBMCs. CDR3 in DNA: TGCGCCAGCAGCCCCGGGACAGGGCATGGCTACACCTTC. Translation gives CASSPGTGHGYTF.